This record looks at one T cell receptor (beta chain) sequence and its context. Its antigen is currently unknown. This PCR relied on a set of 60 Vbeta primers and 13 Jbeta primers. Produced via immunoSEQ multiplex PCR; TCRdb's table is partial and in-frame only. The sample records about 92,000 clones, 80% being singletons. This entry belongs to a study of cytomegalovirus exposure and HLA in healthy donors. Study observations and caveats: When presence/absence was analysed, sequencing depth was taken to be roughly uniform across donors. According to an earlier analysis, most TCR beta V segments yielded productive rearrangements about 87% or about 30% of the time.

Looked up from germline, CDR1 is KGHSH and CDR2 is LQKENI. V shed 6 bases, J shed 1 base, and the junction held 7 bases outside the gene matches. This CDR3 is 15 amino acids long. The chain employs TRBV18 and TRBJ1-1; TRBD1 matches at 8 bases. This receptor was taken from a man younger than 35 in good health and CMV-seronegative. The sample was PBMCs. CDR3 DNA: TGTGCCAGCTCCCCCACAGGGGGATCGAACACTGAAGCTTTCTTT. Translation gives CASSPTGGSNTEAFF.